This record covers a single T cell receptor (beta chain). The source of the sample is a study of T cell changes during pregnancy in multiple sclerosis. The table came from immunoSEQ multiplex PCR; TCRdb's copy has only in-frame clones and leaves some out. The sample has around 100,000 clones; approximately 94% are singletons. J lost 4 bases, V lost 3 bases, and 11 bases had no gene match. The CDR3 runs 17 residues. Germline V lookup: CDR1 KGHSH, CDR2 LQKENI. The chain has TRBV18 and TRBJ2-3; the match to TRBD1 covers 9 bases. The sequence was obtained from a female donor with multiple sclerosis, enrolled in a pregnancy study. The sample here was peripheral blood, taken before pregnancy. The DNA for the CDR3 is TGTGCCAGCTCACCCGAAATGGGACAGGGAGGTCCAGATACGCAGTATTTT. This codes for CASSPEMGQGGPDTQYF.